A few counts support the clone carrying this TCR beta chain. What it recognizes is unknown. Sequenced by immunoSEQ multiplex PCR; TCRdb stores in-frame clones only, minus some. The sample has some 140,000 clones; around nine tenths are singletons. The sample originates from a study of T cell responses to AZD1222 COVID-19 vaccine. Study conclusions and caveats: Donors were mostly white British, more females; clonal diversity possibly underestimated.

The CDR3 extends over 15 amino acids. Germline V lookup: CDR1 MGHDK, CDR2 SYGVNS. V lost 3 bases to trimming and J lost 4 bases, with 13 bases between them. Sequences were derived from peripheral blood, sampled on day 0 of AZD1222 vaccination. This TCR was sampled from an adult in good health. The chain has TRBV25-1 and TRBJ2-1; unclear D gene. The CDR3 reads CASSDSYPSYNEQFF. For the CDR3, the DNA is TGTGCCAGCAGTGATTCCTATCCCTCTTACAATGAGCAGTTCTTC.